This entry concerns a single TCR beta chain. Its target is unknown. The entry originates in a study of OX40 agonist ivuxolimab in advanced cancers. Study-level findings and limits: No determination was made of the antigen specificity of the expanded peripheral T cells.

Exclusion of a patient followed from autoimmune disease history or systemic immunosuppression. Repertoires were generated with immunoSEQ multiplex PCR, while TCRdb's copy carries only in-frame clones and drops some. This table holds approximately 57,000 clones, 88% found once. V lost 3 bases to trimming and J lost 4 bases, with 12 bases between them. In germline, CDR1 is LNHDA, CDR2 SQIVND (reference sequence). The CDR3 has 14 residues. The chain joins TRBV19 to TRBJ1-2; tentatively, D is TRBD1 (6 bases). This specimen was CD4+ or CD8+ T cells sorted from blood, taken in a trial of the OX40 agonist ivuxolimab. The source of this sequence is an adult with an advanced solid tumor such as melanoma, head and neck, liver or kidney cancer. The CDR3 protein is CASSMSTGPYGYTF. The CDR3 DNA reads TGTGCCAGTAGTATGTCTACAGGGCCCTATGGCTACACCTTC.